This T cell receptor (beta chain) was identified in a study of cytomegalovirus exposure and HLA in healthy donors. For this clone: Its antigen is as yet unknown.

Primers: 60 Vbeta forward and 13 Jbeta reverse. Sequencing was performed with immunoSEQ multiplex PCR; in TCRdb, only in-frame clones are kept and a portion is missing. The data hold roughly 140,000 clones, with roughly 10% observed a single time. Overall study findings and caveats: According to reports, the classifier identified cytomegalovirus status with high specificity and sensitivity. Differences between HLA loci emerged in a later analysis of TCR association rates, with DRB1 most and HLA-C fewest.

The sequence came from a male donor in good health and CMV-seronegative. Sequenced: PBMCs.

CDR3 DNA: TGTGCCAGCAGCTTAGGGACTAGCGGGATCTCGGTCCAGCAGTACTTC. Amino acid sequence: CASSLGTSGISVQQYF. This rearrangement joins TRBV7-6 to TRBJ2-7; TRBD2 aligns across 12 bases. The CDR3 is made up of 16 amino acids. The V segment lost 1 base and the J segment 8 bases; nucleotides outside the gene matches: 9. The germline V gene encodes CDR1 SGHVS and CDR2 FNYEAQ.